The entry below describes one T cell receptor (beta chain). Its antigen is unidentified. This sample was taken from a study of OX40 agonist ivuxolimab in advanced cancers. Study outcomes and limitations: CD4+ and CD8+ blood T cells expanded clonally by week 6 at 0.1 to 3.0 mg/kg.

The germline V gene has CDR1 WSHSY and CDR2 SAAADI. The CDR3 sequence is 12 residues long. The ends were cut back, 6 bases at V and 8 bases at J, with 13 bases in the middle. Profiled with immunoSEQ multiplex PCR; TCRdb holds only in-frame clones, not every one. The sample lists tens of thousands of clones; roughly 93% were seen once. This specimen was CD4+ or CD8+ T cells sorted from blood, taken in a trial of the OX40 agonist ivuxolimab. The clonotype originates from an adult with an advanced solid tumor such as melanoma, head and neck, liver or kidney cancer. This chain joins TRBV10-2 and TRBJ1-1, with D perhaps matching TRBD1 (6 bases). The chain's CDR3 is CASRFGGTEAFF. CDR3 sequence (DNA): TGCGCCAGCAGATTCGGGGGGACAGAAGCTTTCTTT.